This T cell receptor beta chain was identified during a study of shared clonotypes between healthy human individuals. The genomic DNA of each subset was split evenly across several immunoSEQ plates. The authors ran unsorted PBMC replicate PCRs on around 320 ng DNA, tens of thousands of T cell genomes. Sequencing was performed with immunoSEQ multiplex PCR; in TCRdb, only in-frame clones are kept and a portion is missing. This table holds about 450,000 clones, 70% to 80% found once. The sample comprised PBMCs. The sequence was collected from a woman aged 40 to 50 in good health. Some clones in this sample may be carry-over from other donors' samples.

CDR3 protein: CASSPRGRGNYEQYF. The DNA of the CDR3 is TGTGCCAGCAGCCCCAGGGGGCGAGGGAATTACGAGCAGTACTTC. The chain uses TRBV7-6 and TRBJ2-7; 8 bases are shared with TRBD1. The CDR3 length is 15 residues. J lost 4 bases, V lost 5 bases, and 10 bases had no gene match. Germline V gene sequence: CDR1 SGHVS, CDR2 FNYEAQ.